These 16 T cell receptor beta chains were sequenced from one sample in a study of blood T cell repertoires in COVID-19. Clones were read by immunoSEQ multiplex PCR, and TCRdb kept only the in-frame ones, dropping some. The data show fewer than 350,000 clones, with 75% to 95% seen just once and approximately 2.7% held by the top ten. The specimen was PBMCs or T cells enriched from blood (not recorded which). The origin of the receptors is a middle-aged man who had been exposed to COVID-19.

The chain links TRBV7-9 to TRBJ2-3; a weak D match, TRBD2 (5 bases). This CDR3 spans 16 amino acids. CDR1 is SEHNR, CDR2 FQNEAQ, per germline (reference sequence). Trimming stripped 5 bases from V and 2 bases from J, with 17 bases between. CDR3 sequence (DNA): TGTGCCAGCAGCGCCTTTCTAGGAGGCTTCACAGATACGCAGTATTTT. The encoded protein is CASSAFLGGFTDTQYF.

The chain carries TRBV28 and TRBJ2-7, with D perhaps TRBD1 (6 bases). V gave up 5 bases and J gave up 0 bases, with 11 bases separating them. The CDR3 sequence is 14 residues long. Germline V gene lookup returns CDR1 MDHEN and CDR2 SYDVKM. CDR3 nucleotides: TGTGCCAGCAGTAAGACAGGAGCCTCCTACGAGCAGTACTTC. It translates to CASSKTGASYEQYF.

This clone has more than one count but fewer than ten. This chain uses TRBV9 with TRBJ1-2; D is perhaps TRBD1 (6 bases). V lost 2 bases to trimming and J lost 5 bases, with 19 bases between them. The CDR3 extends over 16 amino acids. Germline V lookup: CDR1 SGDLS, CDR2 YYNGEE. CDR3 nucleotides: TGTGCCAGCAGCGTGAGATCGGACAGTCTGGGTTATGGCTACACCTTC. Its translation: CASSVRSDSLGYGYTF.

CDR3 DNA sequence: TGTGCCAGCAGTCCGTCTACCTCGGGGAACACTGAAGCTTTCTTT. Its translation: CASSPSTSGNTEAFF. J is TRBJ1-1 and V is TRBV28; D ambiguous. The V gene's germline CDR1 is MDHEN and CDR2 SYDVKM. Between the trimmed V and J ends, which lost 5 bases and 1 base, there was a span of 14 bases. The CDR3 consists of 15 residues.

The chain couples TRBV9 to TRBJ2-2; TRBD2 is a possible D gene (5 bases). Trimming took 7 bases from V and 3 from J, leaving 19 bases between them. This CDR3 is 16 amino acids long. CDR1 is SGDLS, CDR2 YYNGEE, per germline. CDR3 sequence reads: CASGDRGGSHTGELFF. The CDR3 DNA is TGTGCCAGCGGTGATCGGGGTGGAAGTCACACCGGGGAGCTGTTTTTT.

This chain's CDR3 is CAWTELQGAGGYTF. DNA for the CDR3: TGTGCCTGGACTGAATTACAGGGGGCGGGCGGCTACACCTTC. V usage is TRBV30 and J usage is TRBJ1-2, with TRBD1 matching over 9 bases. CDR1 and CDR2 (germline): GTSNPN, SVGIG (reference sequence). V was clipped by 4 bases and J by 8 bases; unmatched bases: 11. The CDR3 sequence is 14 residues long.

The chain employs TRBV14 and TRBJ2-7; TRBD1 matches at 8 bases. The CDR3 is 17 amino acids. Germline assignment: CDR1 SGHDN and CDR2 FVKESK. J gave up 2 bases and V 1 base, and 10 bases lay outside the gene matches. CDR3 sequence: CASSQVRPGQVPYEQYF. The DNA for the CDR3 is TGTGCCAGCAGCCAAGTCCGGCCGGGACAGGTTCCCTACGAGCAGTACTTC. Full variable domain (outside the CDR3, taken from reference TRBV14 and TRBJ2-7): EAGVTQFPSHSVIEKGQTVTLRCDPISGHDNLYWYRRVMGKEIKFLLHFVKESKQDESGMPNNRFLAERTGGTYSTLKVQPAELEDSGVYFCASSQVRPGQVPYEQYFGPGTRLTVT.

The chain recombines TRBV5-6 with TRBJ1-6, with D possibly matching TRBD1 (5 bases). CDR3 size: 15 residues. The germline gives CDR1 SGHDT, CDR2 YYEEEE. V gave up 1 base and J gave up 7 bases, with 12 bases separating them. The CDR3 coding sequence is TGTGCCAGCAGCTTGTATGCCAGGGAAAATTCACCCCTCCACTTT. Its protein product is CASSLYARENSPLHF.

The rearrangement uses TRBV6-5 and TRBJ1-1, with D possibly TRBD1 on 6 matching bases. The germline gives CDR1 MNHEY, CDR2 SVGAGI. V dropped 3 bases and J dropped 2 bases, with 10 bases sitting between them. CDR3 size: 14 residues. CDR3 nucleotides: TGTGCCAGCAGTTATACAGGGAGTAACACTGAAGCTTTCTTT. It codes for CASSYTGSNTEAFF.

The chain joins TRBV4-3 to TRBJ2-3, with 7 bases matching TRBD1. Trimming removed 10 bases from V and 4 bases from J; junction bases left unmatched: 5. The germline V gene encodes CDR1 LGHNA and CDR2 YSLEER. This CDR3 has 12 amino acids. For the CDR3, the DNA is TGCGCCATCACAGGGGTCGCAGATACGCAGTATTTT. This gives the protein CAITGVADTQYF.

This sequence joins TRBV5-1 and TRBJ2-7; TRBD2 matches 9 bases. CDR3 length: 15 amino acids. Germline loops: CDR1 SGHRS, CDR2 YFSETQ. The V and J ends lost 0 bases and 4 bases, in that order; junction bases with no gene match: 5. The CDR3: CASSLALAGLYEQYF. In DNA, the CDR3 is TGCGCCAGCAGCTTGGCTCTAGCGGGACTATACGAGCAGTACTTC.

The rearrangement joins TRBV29-1 to TRBJ2-5, with D possibly being TRBD2 (5 bases). The CDR3 sequence is 13 residues long. Germline CDR1 SQVTM, CDR2 ANQGSEA. Trimming left V 7 bases short and J 4 bases short, with 16 bases between. Here the CDR3 reads CSASGSEVETQYF. Here the CDR3 DNA reads TGCAGCGCCTCGGGATCCGAAGTAGAGACCCAGTACTTC.

The V call is TRBV4-1, the J call TRBJ2-1; 12 nucleotides agree with TRBD2. Germline V gene sequence: CDR1 MGHRA, CDR2 YSYEKL. The V segment lost 0 bases and the J segment 5 bases; nucleotides outside the gene matches: 8. CDR3 length equals 18 residues. The CDR3 region has the DNA TGCGCCAGCAGCCAAGATCGACTAGCGGGGGTATTCCACAATGAGCAGTTCTTC. This sequence encodes CASSQDRLAGVFHNEQFF.

The chain couples TRBV21-1 to TRBJ2-7; the table assigns TRBD2, which was not confirmed against the DNA. TRBV21-1 is termed a pseudogene. The CDR3 loop spans 16 amino acids. CDR3 region: CASSLHRDSRSYEQYF. The CDR3 DNA sequence: TGTGCCAGCAGCCTCCACCGGGACTCCCGCTCCTACGAGCAGTACTTC.

V is TRBV4-1 and J is TRBJ2-1, with 12 bases that match TRBD2. The germline CDR1 and CDR2 sequences are MGHRA and YSYEKL. The CDR3 length is 18 residues. V gave up 0 bases and J gave up 8 bases; unmatched junction bases: 11. The CDR3 loop is CASSQDWAAASGRDEQFF. Here the CDR3 DNA reads TGCGCCAGCAGCCAAGATTGGGCCGCGGCTAGCGGGAGGGATGAGCAGTTCTTC.

The CDR3 nucleotides read TGTGCCAGCAGCAAATTCGGGGTTAGGGGACAGGGCCCCTTTAGCACAGATACGCAGTATTTT. Its protein product is CASSKFGVRGQGPFSTDTQYF. The V and J genes are TRBV21-1 and TRBJ2-3; the table's D call, TRBD1, has no DNA check behind it. TRBV21-1 is given as a pseudogene. The CDR3 totals 21 residues.